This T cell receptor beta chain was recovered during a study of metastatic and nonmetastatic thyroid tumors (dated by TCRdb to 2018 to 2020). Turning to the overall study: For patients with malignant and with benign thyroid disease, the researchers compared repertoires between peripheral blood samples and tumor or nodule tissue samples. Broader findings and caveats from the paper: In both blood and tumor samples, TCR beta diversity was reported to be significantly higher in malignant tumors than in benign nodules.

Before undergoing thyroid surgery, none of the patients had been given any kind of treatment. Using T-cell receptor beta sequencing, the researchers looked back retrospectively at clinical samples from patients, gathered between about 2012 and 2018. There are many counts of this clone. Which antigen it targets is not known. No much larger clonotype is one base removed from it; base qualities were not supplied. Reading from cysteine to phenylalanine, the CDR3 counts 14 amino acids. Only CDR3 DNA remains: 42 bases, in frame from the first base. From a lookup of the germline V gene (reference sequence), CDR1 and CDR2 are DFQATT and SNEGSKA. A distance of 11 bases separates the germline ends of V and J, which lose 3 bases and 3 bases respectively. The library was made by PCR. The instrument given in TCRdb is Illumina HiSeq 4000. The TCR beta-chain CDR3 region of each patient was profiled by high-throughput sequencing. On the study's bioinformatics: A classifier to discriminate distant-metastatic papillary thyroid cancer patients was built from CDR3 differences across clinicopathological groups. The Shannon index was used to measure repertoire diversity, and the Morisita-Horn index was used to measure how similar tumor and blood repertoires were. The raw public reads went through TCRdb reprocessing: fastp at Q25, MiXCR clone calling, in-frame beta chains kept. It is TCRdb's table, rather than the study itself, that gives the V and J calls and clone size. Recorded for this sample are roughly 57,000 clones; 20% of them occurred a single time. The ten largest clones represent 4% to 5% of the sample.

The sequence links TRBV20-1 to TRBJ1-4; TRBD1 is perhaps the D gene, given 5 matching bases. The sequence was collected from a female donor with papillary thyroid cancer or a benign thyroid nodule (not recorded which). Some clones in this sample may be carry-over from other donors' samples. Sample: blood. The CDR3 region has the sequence CSASDGGPNEKLFF. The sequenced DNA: TGCAGTGCTAGTGACGGGGGACCTAATGAAAAACTGTTTTTT.